This T cell receptor beta chain came from a study of blood T cell repertoires in COVID-19. Study context: Collection of acute and convalescent COVID-19 samples took place in the United States, Italy and Spain. T cells, B-cell-depleted T cells, or PBMCs provided the cDNA or gDNA that served as material.

Germline lookup yields CDR1 LGHDT and CDR2 YNNKEL (reference sequence). The CDR3 extends over 17 amino acids. J was trimmed by 1 base and V by 0 bases; bases with no gene match: 5. The authors' processing: Amplified reference gene primers provided the basis for estimating nucleated cell counts. Only in-frame clones appear in the TCRdb table, and some are missing; sequencing was by immunoSEQ multiplex PCR. The DNA gave D and trimming, while V, J and clone size come from that table. The sample contains over 200,000 clones, around 75% of which appear only once. The TCR sequence derives from a human donor in a cohort sampled during active COVID-19. The chain combines TRBV3-1 (or the pseudogene TRBV3-2) with TRBJ2-7, with TRBD2 matching 11 bases. The sample was peripheral blood. The CDR3 spells CASSQDPGTSGSYEQYF. The CDR3 DNA is TGTGCCAGCAGCCAAGATCCCGGGACTAGCGGATCCTACGAGCAGTACTTC.